This T cell receptor beta chain was observed in a study of beta chain features in type 1 diabetes. Study-wide findings and caveats: Among patients with Type 1 diabetes, TCRB CDR3s were moderately but significantly shorter in every one of the four CD4+ subsets. Healthy donors had naive, central memory and Treg TCRB repertoires that appeared less similar than those seen among patients.

Germline CDR1 is SGHTA and CDR2 is FQGTGA. The CDR3 runs 15 residues. V shed 5 bases, J shed 6 bases, and the junction held 8 bases outside the gene matches. Of note for this clone: What it binds is not known.

Reverse transcribing all isolated RNA meant expressed TCRB transcripts were sequenced. Here immunoSEQ multiplex PCR was the method, and the copy in TCRdb shows in-frame clones only, minus some. Here the sample spans approximately 300,000 clones, roughly 11% being singletons. This chain uses TRBV7-3 with TRBJ2-1; TRBD2 agrees at 9 bases. The sequenced material came from naive CD4+ T cells from blood. The sequence derives from a woman younger than 45 in good health. CDR3 sequence reads: CASSTQRGALNEQFF. CDR3 sequence (DNA): TGTGCCAGCAGCACCCAGCGGGGGGCGCTCAATGAGCAGTTCTTC.